This record concerns one T cell receptor (beta chain) sequence. The data belong to a study of blood T cell repertoires in COVID-19. Whole-study context: Sources were T cells, B-cell-depleted T cells, or PBMCs; the material itself was cDNA or gDNA.

Per the original data handling: Researchers report that nucleated cell counts were estimated from reference gene primer amplification. Repertoires were generated with immunoSEQ multiplex PCR, while TCRdb's copy carries only in-frame clones and drops some. V, J and clone size were drawn from that table, and D and trimming were deduced from the DNA. The sample comprises 100,000 to 150,000 clones, around four fifths of which are singletons, and around 10% rests with the top ten. Sequencing used peripheral blood. The TCR originated in a human donor in a cohort sampled during active COVID-19.

CDR3 protein: CASSEAFSGGVYRTDTQYF. The CDR3 DNA follows: TGTGCCAGCAGTGAAGCTTTTAGCGGGGGAGTGTATAGAACAGATACGCAGTATTTT. This chain connects TRBV2 to TRBJ2-3, with 9 nucleotides matching TRBD2. This CDR3 is built from 19 residues. Per the germline V gene, CDR1 is SNHLY and CDR2 is FYNNEI. V lost 0 bases to trimming and J lost 3 bases; unmatched junction nucleotides: 13. The variable domain in full, with the rest retrieved from reference TRBV2 and TRBJ2-3, is EPEVTQTPSHQVTQMGQEVILRCVPISNHLYFYWYRQILGQKVEFLVSFYNNEISEKSEIFDDQFSVERPDGSNFTLKIRSTKLEDSAMYFCASSEAFSGGVYRTDTQYFGPGTRLTVL.